This T cell receptor beta chain was recovered during a study of blood T cells in healthy people across ages. Broader study findings: TCR beta diversity correlated strongly with naive T cell percentage.

A second PCR of 7 to 11 cycles used a sample-barcoded 5' primer and a J-beta primer mix. TCRdb used MiXCR to reprocess the 5' RACE reads, holding one entry per CDR3 protein. The data contain over 1,300,000 distinct CDR3 sequences, 55% to 75% of them seen just once; the ten biggest clones take up about 6.7%. Comment on this clonotype: Its antigen is not identified.

The receptor was derived from a young man in good health. The specimen sequenced was blood.

This chain's CDR3 is CASSFDRGPYTQYF. The CDR3 coding sequence is TGTGCCAGCAGTTTTGATCGGGGGCCTTATACGCAGTATTTT. J is TRBJ2-3 and V is TRBV28, with D perhaps assigned TRBD1 or TRBD2 (6 bases each). Germline V gene sequence: CDR1 MDHEN, CDR2 SYDVKM. Trimming removed 3 bases from V and 7 bases from J, with 14 bases in between. The CDR3 is made up of 14 amino acids.